This passage covers 16 T cell receptor beta chains from one sample sequenced in a study of blood T cell repertoires in COVID-19. Generated by immunoSEQ multiplex PCR, the TCRdb table keeps only in-frame clones and is missing some. The sample includes approximately 260,000 clones, around nine tenths of them seen just once. The specimen sequenced was peripheral blood. The receptors were sampled from a woman between 65 and 79 years old with COVID-19, enrolled during active disease.

Worth noting for this clone: At one boundary the junction diverges from the germline segment, which might be a read error. The chain couples TRBV12-3 or TRBV12-4 to TRBJ2-1; TRBD1 is a possible D gene (6 bases). The CDR3 is 10 amino acids. The CDR3 DNA sequence: TGTGCCAGCAGTAAAGGACAGCTCCTCTTC. It is translated as CASSKGQLLF.

The chain recombines TRBV19 with TRBJ1-2; 7 bases fit TRBD1. CDR1 is LNHDA, CDR2 SQIVND, per germline (reference sequence). J was trimmed by 5 bases and V by 7 bases; bases with no gene match: 13. The CDR3 runs to 15 residues. The CDR3 coding sequence is TGTGCCAGTATGGAACGAGGGGGCATTACTTATGGCTACACCTTC. Amino acids: CASMERGGITYGYTF. Combining the CDR3 with reference TRBV19 and TRBJ1-2 gives the whole variable domain DGGITQSPKYLFRKEGQNVTLSCEQNLNHDAMYWYRQDPGQGLRLIYYSQIVNDFQKGDIAEGYSVSREKKESFPLTVTSAQKNPTAFYLCASMERGGITYGYTFGSGTRLTVV.

The rearrangement links TRBV24-1 to TRBJ1-1, with TRBD1 matching 10 bases. The germline gives CDR1 KGHDR, CDR2 SFDVKD. CDR3 length: 18 residues. V was pared by 4 bases and J by 7 bases, with 17 bases of the junction left unmatched. The CDR3 nucleotides read TGTGCCACCAGTGAAACGACCGGGACAGGGGACGAGTTCGGTGAAGCTTTCTTT. Its translation: CATSETTGTGDEFGEAFF.

V usage is TRBV11-3 and J usage is TRBJ2-3; D is uncertain. CDR1 and CDR2 (germline): SGHNT, YENEEA. The CDR3 length is 12 residues. V was trimmed by 4 bases and J by 1 base, leaving 3 bases between them. The CDR3 sequence: CASSSGTDTQYF. The CDR3, as DNA: TGTGCCAGCAGCTCAGGCACAGATACGCAGTATTTT.

The V call is TRBV30, the J call TRBJ1-2; D is ambiguous. V was trimmed by 0 bases and J by 4 bases, leaving 12 bases between them. Germline lookup yields CDR1 GTSNPN and CDR2 SVGIG (reference sequence). This CDR3 spans 14 amino acids. CDR3 in amino acids: CAWSVLFELYGYTF. DNA for the CDR3: TGTGCCTGGAGTGTGCTCTTCGAGCTCTATGGCTACACCTTC.

V usage is TRBV29-1 and J usage is TRBJ2-7, with 10 bases lining up with TRBD1. Trimming cost V 5 bases and J 5 bases; bases outside gene matches: 6. Germline CDR1 is SQVTM and CDR2 is ANQGSEA. The CDR3 sequence is 13 residues long. The DNA of the CDR3 is TGCAGCGTTCAAGCGGGACAGGGGCACGAGCAGTACTTC. Protein: CSVQAGQGHEQYF.

The chain links TRBV19 to TRBJ2-7, with D maybe TRBD2 (6 bases). The CDR3 loop spans 14 amino acids. Trimming took 4 bases from V and 0 from J, leaving 10 bases between them. From germline, CDR1 is LNHDA and CDR2 SQIVND (reference sequence). Written as DNA, the CDR3 is TGTGCCAGTAGTACGGTGGGGGGCTCCTACGAGCAGTACTTC. Its translation is CASSTVGGSYEQYF.

V and J are TRBV5-4 and TRBJ2-5, with a possible D match to TRBD2 (6 bases). Germline CDR1 reads SGHNT; CDR2 reads YYREEE (reference sequence). V lost 1 base, J lost 5 bases, and 9 bases lay in between. This CDR3 region has 13 residues. The CDR3 region is CASSLYGRETQYF. CDR3 bases: TGTGCCAGCAGCTTGTATGGGAGGGAGACCCAGTACTTC.

This sequence joins TRBV19 and TRBJ1-2; D remains ambiguous. This CDR3 contains 13 residues. Germline CDR1 LNHDA, CDR2 SQIVND (reference sequence). Trimming pared 1 base from V and 5 bases from J, leaving 8 bases between. In nucleotides, the CDR3 is TGTGCCAGTAGTATAGGTACAGAGTATGGCTACACCTTC. It is translated as CASSIGTEYGYTF.

This clone showed up just once. Written as DNA, the CDR3 is TGTGCCATCAGTGCCGAAGGAAGGGGTCAGCCCCAGCATTTT. This translates into CAISAEGRGQPQHF. The rearrangement uses TRBV10-3 and TRBJ1-5, with a possible D match to TRBD1 (5 bases). V lost 4 bases and J lost 6, with 13 bases in between. The CDR3 runs 14 residues. Germline V gives CDR1 ENHRY, CDR2 SYGVKD.

V and J are TRBV28 and TRBJ1-1, with TRBD1 as a possible D gene (6 bases). Germline lookup yields CDR1 MDHEN and CDR2 SYDVKM. V lost 3 bases and J 11 bases, leaving 13 bases between the germline ends. The CDR3 is 12 amino acids. CDR3 sequence reads: CASSLDSAKAFF. Written as DNA, the CDR3 is TGTGCCAGCAGTTTGGACAGTGCTAAGGCTTTCTTT.

This chain joins TRBV7-6 and TRBJ2-7; TRBD1 matches at 9 bases. Germline V gene sequence: CDR1 SGHVS, CDR2 FNYEAQ. V shed 5 bases and J 7 bases; nucleotides not matched to a gene: 9. The CDR3 runs 14 residues. The DNA of the CDR3 is TGTGCCAGCAGCCCACGGACAGGGGAGGGGGAGCAGTACTTC. Translation: CASSPRTGEGEQYF. The whole variable domain, remainder taken from reference TRBV7-6 and TRBJ2-7, is GAGVSQSPRYKVTKRGQDVALRCDPISGHVSLYWYRQALGQGPEFLTYFNYEAQQDKSGLPNDRFSAERPEGSISTLTIQRTEQRDSAMYRCASSPRTGEGEQYFGPGTRLTVT.

This clone has a single count. CDR3 in DNA: TGTGCCAGCAGCTCACCGACCCCAGCGTCATACAATGAGCAGTTCTTC. This codes for CASSSPTPASYNEQFF. The chain joins TRBV28 to TRBJ2-1, with unresolved D. The V gene lost 6 bases and the J gene lost 4 bases, with 19 bases spanning the gap. Per germline, CDR1 MDHEN and CDR2 SYDVKM. The length of the CDR3 is 16 residues.

The V and J genes are TRBV5-6 and TRBJ2-3, with TRBD1 matching 8 bases. CDR3 length equals 12 residues. Trimming removed 5 bases from V and 4 bases from J; junction bases left unmatched: 0. From germline, CDR1 is SGHDT and CDR2 YYEEEE. The chain's CDR3 is CASRQGADTQYF. The CDR3 coding sequence is TGTGCCAGCAGACAGGGGGCAGATACGCAGTATTTT.

V usage is TRBV5-1 and J usage is TRBJ1-3; TRBD1 matches 8 bases. Germline CDR1 and CDR2: SGHRS and YFSETQ. V trimming: 4 bases; J trimming: 2 bases; junction bases outside the gene matches: 2. This CDR3 spans 14 amino acids. As DNA, the CDR3 is TGCGCCAGCAGCCTACAGGGGGCTGGAAACACCATATATTTT. Its protein is CASSLQGAGNTIYF.

The chain recombines TRBV6-5 with TRBJ1-1; the match to TRBD1 covers 10 bases. After removal of 3 bases from V and 3 bases from J, the junction contained 1 base not matched to a gene. CDR3 length: 14 amino acids. CDR1 is MNHEY, CDR2 SVGAGI, per germline. The CDR3 spells CASSYGTGDTEAFF. CDR3 coding DNA: TGTGCCAGCAGTTATGGGACAGGGGACACTGAAGCTTTCTTT.